These T cell receptor beta chains were read from a single sample in a study of CD8+ T cells in alopecia areata. Assay: immunoSEQ multiplex PCR; the TCRdb copy retains only in-frame clones and omits some. The repertoire consists of 200,000 to 250,000 clones, with approximately 57% occurring once and the leading ten covering around 1.5%. Specimen: CD4+ T cells sorted from blood, collected at week 4, from a patient treated with tofacitinib. These receptors all stem from a human donor with alopecia areata. CDR3s include the opening cysteine and the closing phenylalanine or tryptophan. A D gene is named only where the DNA matches it firmly. For some rows the clone size is stated as once, few or many, or as a class when expanded; others skip it.

>-|TRBV5-1|TRBJ2-5|once
CASSLVGTEETQYF
TGCGCCAGCAGCTTGGTAGGGACGGAAGAGACCCAGTACTTC
>TRBD1|TRBV29-1|TRBJ1-2|-
CSVEARATGPHGYTF
TGCAGCGTTGAAGCCAGGGCGACAGGGCCCCATGGCTACACCTTC
>-|TRBV28|TRBJ2-7|-
CASSLNSYEQYF
TGTGCCAGCAGTTTAAACAGTTACGAGCAGTACTTC
>-|TRBV29-1|TRBJ1-2|-
CSVAPIRATNYGYTF
TGCAGCGTTGCCCCGATACGCGCCACCAACTATGGCTACACCTTC
>-|TRBV29-1|TRBJ1-3|once
CSVRGVYSGNTIYF
TGCAGCGTTCGGGGGGTTTATTCTGGAAACACCATATATTTT
>-|TRBV19|TRBJ1-1|few
CASSIKMNTEAFF
TGTGCCAGTAGTATAAAGATGAACACTGAAGCTTTCTTT
>-|TRBV29-1|TRBJ2-1|-
CSVDNSPSTSYNEQFF
TGCAGCGTTGATAACTCTCCATCTACCTCCTACAATGAGCAGTTCTTC
>-|TRBV23-1|TRBJ2-2|-
CASVSTGELFF
TGCGCCAGTGTAAGCACCGGGGAGCTGTTTTTT
>-|TRBV29-1|TRBJ2-7|-
CSVSRTAYEQYF
TGCAGCGTTAGCAGGACTGCCTACGAGCAGTACTTC
>TRBD2|TRBV9|TRBJ2-1|few
CASSSGTSSYNEQFF
TGTGCCAGCAGCTCGGGGACTAGCTCCTACAATGAGCAGTTCTTC
>-|TRBV25-1|TRBJ1-6|-
CASSGTYNSPLHF
TGTGCCAGCAGTGGGACTTATAATTCACCCCTCCACTTT
>TRBD1|TRBV29-1|TRBJ1-1|few
CSVGGTGRNTEAFF
TGCAGCGTTGGAGGGACAGGTAGAAACACTGAAGCTTTCTTT
>-|TRBV25-1|TRBJ1-1|-
CASSESQGRVAEAFF
TGTGCCAGCAGTGAATCCCAGGGGAGGGTGGCTGAAGCTTTCTTT
>-|TRBV30|TRBJ2-3|-
CAWSVPGVARHTDTQYF
TGTGCCTGGAGTGTACCCGGGGTAGCGAGGCACACAGATACGCAGTATTTT
>-|TRBV7-2|TRBJ2-7|-
CASSSPASWEQYF
TGTGCCAGCAGCTCCCCGGCCTCTTGGGAGCAGTACTTC
>-|TRBV4-3|TRBJ1-1|-
CASSQDQQPITGAFF
TGCGCCAGCAGCCAAGATCAACAGCCAATCACTGGAGCTTTCTTT
>TRBD2|TRBV18|TRBJ2-1|-
CASSPSGGAEIEQFF
TGTGCCAGCTCTCCTAGCGGGGGGGCAGAAATTGAGCAGTTCTTC
>-|TRBV29-1|TRBJ1-1|few
CSVERGMNTEAFF
TGCAGCGTTGAAAGGGGGATGAACACTGAAGCTTTCTTT
>TRBD1|TRBV5-1|TRBJ1-4|-
CASSPGTGVWRTNEKLFF
TGCGCCAGCAGCCCCGGGACAGGGGTTTGGAGGACTAATGAAAAACTGTTTTTT
>-|TRBV7-3|TRBJ2-1|few
CASSDPPGEQFF
TGTGCCAGCAGCGACCCCCCAGGAGAGCAGTTCTTC
>TRBD1|TRBV15|TRBJ2-2|-
CATRGQPNTGELFF
TGTGCCACCAGGGGACAGCCGAACACCGGGGAGCTGTTTTTT
>-|TRBV7-2|TRBJ2-1|-
CASSLMEGGEQFF
TGTGCCAGCAGCTTAATGGAGGGGGGTGAGCAGTTCTTC
>-|TRBV25-1|TRBJ1-2|few
CASSDRGVDYGYTF
TGTGCCAGCAGTGATCGGGGGGTGGACTATGGCTACACCTTC
>TRBD1|TRBV29-1|TRBJ2-5|-
CSVEEPEQGRETQYF
TGCAGCGTTGAAGAGCCGGAACAGGGGCGGGAGACCCAGTACTTC
>-|TRBV2|TRBJ2-7|-
CASNMGYEQYF
TGTGCCAGCAACATGGGCTACGAGCAGTACTTC
>TRBD2|TRBV5-1|TRBJ2-2|-
CASSLTGLTNTGELFF
TGCGCCAGCAGCCTGACGGGACTAACGAACACCGGGGAGCTGTTTTTT
>-|TRBV2|TRBJ1-5|-
CAMNSGGVNQPQHF
TGTGCCATGAATTCGGGGGGCGTCAATCAGCCCCAGCATTTT
>TRBD2|TRBV29-1|TRBJ2-3|-
CSVKPGGSTDTQYF
TGCAGCGTCAAACCGGGGGGGAGCACAGATACGCAGTATTTT